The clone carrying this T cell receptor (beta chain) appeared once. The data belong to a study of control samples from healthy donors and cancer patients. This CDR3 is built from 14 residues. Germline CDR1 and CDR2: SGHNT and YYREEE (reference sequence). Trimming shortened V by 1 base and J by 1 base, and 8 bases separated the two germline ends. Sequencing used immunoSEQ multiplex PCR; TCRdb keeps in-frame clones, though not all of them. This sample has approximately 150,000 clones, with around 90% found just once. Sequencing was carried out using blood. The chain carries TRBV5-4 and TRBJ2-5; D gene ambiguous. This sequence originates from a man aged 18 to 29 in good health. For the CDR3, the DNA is TGTGCCAGCAGCTTGCCAAGGCCCCAAGAGACCCAGTACTTC. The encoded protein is CASSLPRPQETQYF.